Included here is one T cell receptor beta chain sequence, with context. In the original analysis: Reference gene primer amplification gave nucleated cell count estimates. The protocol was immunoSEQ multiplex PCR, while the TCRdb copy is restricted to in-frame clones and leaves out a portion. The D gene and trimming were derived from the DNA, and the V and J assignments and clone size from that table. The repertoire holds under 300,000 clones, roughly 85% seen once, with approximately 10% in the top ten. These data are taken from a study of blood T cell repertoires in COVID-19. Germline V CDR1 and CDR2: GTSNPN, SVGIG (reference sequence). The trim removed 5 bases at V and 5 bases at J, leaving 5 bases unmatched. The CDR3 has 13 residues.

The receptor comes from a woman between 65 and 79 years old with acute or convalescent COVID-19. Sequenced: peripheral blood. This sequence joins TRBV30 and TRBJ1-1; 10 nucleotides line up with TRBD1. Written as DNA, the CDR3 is TGTGCCTGGGACAGGGGGCCAGGGACTGAAGCTTTCTTT. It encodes CAWDRGPGTEAFF.